This T cell receptor (beta chain) was recovered during a study of shared clonotypes between healthy human individuals. The CDR3 sequence is 14 residues long. Germline V gene sequence: CDR1 MNHEY, CDR2 SMNVEV (reference sequence). V was pared by 3 bases and J by 10 bases, with 6 bases of the junction left unmatched. Positively selected for CCR7, the CD45RO-negative cells used as naive CD8 cells excluded terminally differentiated effector memory CD45RA+ cells. Clones were read by immunoSEQ multiplex PCR, and TCRdb kept only the in-frame ones, dropping some. The sample lists about 2.1 million clones; 93% were seen once. About this clone itself: This CDR3 is also generated by other DNA sequences in the sample.

Input material: naive CD8+ T cells from PBMCs. This sequence joins TRBV27 and TRBJ1-6; 7 bases match TRBD1. The origin of this receptor is a man aged 18 to 30 in good health. Some clones in this sample may be carry-over from other donors' samples. The CDR3 DNA is TGTGCCAGCAGTTTTCGTGACAGGGTGTCACCCCTCCACTTT. Translating it yields CASSFRDRVSPLHF.